The sample holds many counts of the clone carrying this TCR beta chain. The sample belongs to a study of blood T cell repertoires in COVID-19. Study information: Sample material is recorded as cDNA or gDNA derived from T cells, B-cell-depleted T cells, or PBMCs.

As processed by the authors: The assay estimated nucleated cells by amplifying reference gene primers. The assay was immunoSEQ multiplex PCR, and TCRdb's table has in-frame clones only and misses some. V and J calls and clone size are those listed in that table; D and trimming were worked out from the DNA. The table lists about 120,000 clones, around four fifths of them singletons. This receptor was obtained from a man aged 25 to 40 with acute or convalescent COVID-19. The sequencing sample was made of peripheral blood.

CDR3: CASSSNLRQAANEQFF. The CDR3 nucleotides are TGTGCCAGCAGCTCCAACCTCAGACAGGCGGCCAATGAGCAGTTCTTC. This rearrangement joins TRBV5-4 to TRBJ2-1; tentatively, D is TRBD1 (6 bases). The germline V and J ends were trimmed by 3 bases and 6 bases, with 19 bases remaining between them. Germline values: CDR1 SGHNT, CDR2 YYREEE (reference sequence). This CDR3 contains 16 residues.